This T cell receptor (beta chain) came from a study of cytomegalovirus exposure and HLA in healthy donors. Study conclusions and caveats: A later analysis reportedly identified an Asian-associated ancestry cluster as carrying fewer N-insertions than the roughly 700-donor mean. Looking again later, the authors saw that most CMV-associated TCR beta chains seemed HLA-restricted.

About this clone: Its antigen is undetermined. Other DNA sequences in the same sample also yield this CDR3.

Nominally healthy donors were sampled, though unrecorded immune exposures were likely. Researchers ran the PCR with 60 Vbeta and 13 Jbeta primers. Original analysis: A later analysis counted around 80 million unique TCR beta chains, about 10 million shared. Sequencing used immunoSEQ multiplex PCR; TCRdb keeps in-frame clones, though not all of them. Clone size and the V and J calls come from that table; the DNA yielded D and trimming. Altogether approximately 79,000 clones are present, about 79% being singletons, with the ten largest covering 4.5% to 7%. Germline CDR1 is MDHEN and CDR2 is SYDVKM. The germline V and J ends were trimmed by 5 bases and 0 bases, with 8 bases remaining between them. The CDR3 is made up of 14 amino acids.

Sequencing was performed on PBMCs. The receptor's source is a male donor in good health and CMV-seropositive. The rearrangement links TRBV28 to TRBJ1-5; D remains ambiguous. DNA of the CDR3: TGTGCCAGCAGTAGACATTATAGCAATCAGCCCCAGCATTTT. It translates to CASSRHYSNQPQHF.